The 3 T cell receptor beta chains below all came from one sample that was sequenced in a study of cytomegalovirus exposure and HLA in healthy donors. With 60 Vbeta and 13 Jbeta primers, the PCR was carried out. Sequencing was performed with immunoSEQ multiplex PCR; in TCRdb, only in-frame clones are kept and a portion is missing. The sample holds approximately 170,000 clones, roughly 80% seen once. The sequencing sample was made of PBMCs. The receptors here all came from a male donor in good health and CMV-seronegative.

CDR3 in DNA: TGTGCCAGCAGTTTCAACAGGGGGCTCGGGGGAACTAATGAAAAACTGTTTTTT. Amino acids: CASSFNRGLGGTNEKLFF. This sequence joins TRBV27 and TRBJ1-4, with 9 bases fitting TRBD1. Germline V gives CDR1 MNHEY, CDR2 SMNVEV (reference sequence). V lost 3 bases to trimming and J lost 1 base; unmatched junction nucleotides: 9. The CDR3 is 18 residues long.

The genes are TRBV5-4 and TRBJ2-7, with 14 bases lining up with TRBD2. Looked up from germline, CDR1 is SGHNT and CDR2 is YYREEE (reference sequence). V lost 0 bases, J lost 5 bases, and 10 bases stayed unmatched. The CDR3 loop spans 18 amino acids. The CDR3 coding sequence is TGTGCCAGCAGCTTGGGCCCGAGGACTAGCGGGAGGAGCAACGAGCAGTACTTC. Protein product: CASSLGPRTSGRSNEQYF. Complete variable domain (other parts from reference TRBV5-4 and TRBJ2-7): ETGVTQSPTHLIKTRGQQVTLRCSSQSGHNTVSWYQQALGQGPQFIFQYYREEENGRGNFPPRFSGLQFPNYSSELNVNALELDDSALYLCASSLGPRTSGRSNEQYFGPGTRLTVT.

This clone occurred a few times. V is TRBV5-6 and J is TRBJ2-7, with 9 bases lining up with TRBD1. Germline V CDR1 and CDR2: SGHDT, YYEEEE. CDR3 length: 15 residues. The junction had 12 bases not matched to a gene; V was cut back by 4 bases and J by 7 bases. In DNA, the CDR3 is TGTGCCAGCAGCGGAACCGGGACAGGGTTAAGGGAGCAGTACTTC. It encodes CASSGTGTGLREQYF.